This T cell receptor beta chain stems from a study of T cells expressing NK-cell markers. As for this clonotype: Its antigen is still unknown.

Study-wide results and caveats: Of the CD8+ T cells in six donors, roughly 1.0-7.5% belonged to dominant NKG2C+ clonotypes.

TCRdb reanalyzed the 5' RACE reads and collapses them to one entry per CDR3 protein, without DNA. This table lists some 600,000 distinct CDR3 sequences. Germline loops: CDR1 KGHSH, CDR2 LQKENI. This CDR3 has 16 amino acids. The sequenced material came from blood T cells: a sorted CD56 or NKG2C T cell subset, CD4+ or CD8+ T cells, or bulk PBMC T cells (not recorded which). The origin of this receptor is a man between 18 and 35 years old in good health. This chain uses TRBV18 with TRBJ2-5; the D gene TCRdb calls, TRBD2, cannot be checked with no DNA. The CDR3: CASSRTSSSYQETQYF.